A single sample gave rise to the 27 T cell receptor beta chains below, sequenced in a study of control samples from healthy donors and cancer patients. Here immunoSEQ multiplex PCR was the method, and the copy in TCRdb shows in-frame clones only, minus some. Among 170,000 or so clones listed, 90% to 95% were seen once. The sample comprised blood. The receptors were gathered from a man younger than 30 in good health.

The V and J genes are TRBV28 and TRBJ1-5, with D possibly being TRBD1 (6 bases). V was clipped by 2 bases and J by 4 bases, with 12 bases between them. Germline CDR1 and CDR2: MDHEN and SYDVKM. The CDR3 consists of 15 residues. Here the CDR3 reads CASSLQGSRNQPQHF. Here the CDR3 DNA reads TGTGCCAGCAGTTTACAGGGGTCACGAAATCAGCCCCAGCATTTT. The variable domain in full, completed from reference TRBV28 and TRBJ1-5, reads DVKVTQSSRYLVKRTGEKVFLECVQDMDHENMFWYRQDPGLGLRLIYFSYDVKMKEKGDIPEGYSVSREKKERFSLILESASTNQTSMYLCASSLQGSRNQPQHFGDGTRLSIL.

The J gene is TRBJ2-3, the V gene TRBV9, with D perhaps matching TRBD2 (5 bases). Germline-derived CDR1 and CDR2 are SGDLS and YYNGEE. This CDR3 region has 16 residues. The V end lost 4 bases, the J end lost 0 bases, and 15 bases lay between the germline ends. The CDR3 bases are TGTGCCAGCAGCCCAACAACGGGGTCCAGCACAGATACGCAGTATTTT. This sequence encodes CASSPTTGSSTDTQYF. Full variable domain (rest looked up from reference TRBV9 and TRBJ2-3): DSGVTQTPKHLITATGQRVTLRCSPRSGDLSVYWYQQSLDQGLQFLIQYYNGEERAKGNILERFSAQQFPDLHSELNLSSLELGDSALYFCASSPTTGSSTDTQYFGPGTRLTVL.

The chain carries TRBV5-1 and TRBJ2-3; 7 bases fit TRBD1. The CDR3 contains 15 residues. The ends lost 1 base at V and 2 bases at J; junction bases unmatched: 4. Per germline, CDR1 SGHRS and CDR2 YFSETQ. CDR3 DNA sequence: TGCGCCAGCAGCTTGCAACAGGGGCTCACAGATACGCAGTATTTT. This sequence encodes CASSLQQGLTDTQYF.

The V gene is TRBV6-1, the J gene TRBJ1-3; maybe TRBD1 (5 bases). The CDR3 loop spans 15 amino acids. Germline V CDR1 and CDR2: MNHNS, SASEGT. V was shortened by 2 bases and J by 2 bases, with 10 bases between the two germline ends. Written as DNA, the CDR3 is TGTGCCAGCAGTGAAACGTGGGGGGCTGGAAACACCATATATTTT. Translated, it gives CASSETWGAGNTIYF.

This chain links TRBV29-1 with TRBJ2-3; 9 bases are shared with TRBD2. Germline V gives CDR1 SQVTM, CDR2 ANQGSEA. The CDR3 contains 16 residues. J lost 2 bases, V lost 6 bases, and 12 bases had no gene match. CDR3 residues: CSVLVAGGTYTDTQYF. CDR3 DNA sequence: TGCAGCGTGTTGGTGGCGGGGGGGACCTACACAGATACGCAGTATTTT.

V and J are TRBV6-2 or TRBV6-3 and TRBJ2-3; 9 bases align to TRBD2. Germline V gene sequence: CDR1 MNHEY, CDR2 SVGEGT. J was trimmed by 2 bases and V by 0 bases; bases with no gene match: 3. CDR3 length equals 16 residues. CDR3 loop: CASSYSRGGNTDTQYF. The CDR3 DNA reads TGTGCCAGCAGTTACTCGCGGGGGGGTAACACAGATACGCAGTATTTT.

This sequence joins TRBV3-1 (or the pseudogene TRBV3-2) and TRBJ2-1; TRBD2 agrees at 14 bases. This CDR3 comprises 12 residues. The V gene end was trimmed by 8 bases and the J gene end by 12 bases; junction bases not matched to a gene: 3. Per the germline V gene, CDR1 is LGHDT and CDR2 is YNNKEL (reference sequence). This CDR3 reads CASGLAGGGQFF. In DNA, the CDR3 is TGTGCCAGCGGACTAGCGGGGGGTGGGCAGTTCTTC.

The genes are TRBV2 and TRBJ1-3; D is uncertain. There are 14 residues in the CDR3. V was cut by 3 bases and J by 0 bases, with 6 bases left in between. Germline values: CDR1 SNHLY, CDR2 FYNNEI. For the CDR3, the DNA is TGTGCCAGCAGTGAGGAACCCTCTGGAAACACCATATATTTT. It codes for CASSEEPSGNTIYF.

This clone was detected only once. The chain employs TRBV7-6 and TRBJ1-2; weak D call: TRBD1 (6 bases). The CDR3 is made up of 13 amino acids. Trimming removed 5 bases at V and 8 bases at J, with 15 bases between. Germline loops: CDR1 SGHVS, CDR2 FNYEAQ. DNA for the CDR3: TGTGCCAGCAGCCCAACAGGGAATCGAGGCTACACCTTC. It translates to CASSPTGNRGYTF.

The chain joins TRBV5-1 to TRBJ1-4; no reliable D call. Germline-derived CDR1 and CDR2 are SGHRS and YFSETQ. V lost 0 bases to trimming and J lost 10 bases, with 19 bases between them. The CDR3 extends over 16 amino acids. In nucleotides, the CDR3 is TGCGCCAGCAGCTTGGACCGGGCCGGCCGAGAGGGAAAACTGTTTTTT. Encoded protein: CASSLDRAGREGKLFF.

This chain connects TRBV29-1 to TRBJ2-5; D ambiguous. Deletions cut 4 bases from V and 3 bases from J, with 9 bases between. This CDR3 comprises 12 residues. Germline V CDR1 and CDR2: SQVTM, ANQGSEA. Here the CDR3 DNA reads TGCAGCGTTGCTGACAACGAAGAGACCCAGTACTTC. As protein: CSVADNEETQYF.

The J gene is TRBJ1-6, the V gene TRBV7-2; TRBD1 matches at 7 bases. Germline V gives CDR1 SGHTA, CDR2 FQGNSA. The CDR3 spans 17 residues. Unmatched junction bases numbered 20, after V lost 5 bases and J lost 13 bases. The CDR3 bases are TGTGCCAGCAGCCCCGTTCGTTTTAGGGAGGGGGCAGGGCCCCTCCACTTT. As protein: CASSPVRFREGAGPLHF.

CDR3 sequence (DNA): TGTGCCTGGAGTGTAGGGGGCGTCGGGCGACATTCACCCCTCCACTTT. Its translation is CAWSVGGVGRHSPLHF. The V and J genes are TRBV30 and TRBJ1-6, with 7 bases aligning to TRBD1. Per germline, CDR1 GTSNPN and CDR2 SVGIG (reference sequence). V dropped 0 bases and J dropped 8; count of bases not matched to a gene: 10. The CDR3 is made up of 16 amino acids.

The chain recombines TRBV30 with TRBJ1-4; D gene uncertain. The V end lost 1 base, the J end lost 6 bases, and 9 bases lay between the germline ends. Per germline, CDR1 GTSNPN and CDR2 SVGIG (reference sequence). This CDR3 contains 13 residues. For the CDR3, the DNA is TGTGCCTGGAGTGGAGATGGGGATGAAAAACTGTTTTTT. Residues: CAWSGDGDEKLFF.

The chain joins TRBV19 to TRBJ1-1; D call uncertain. Germline values: CDR1 LNHDA, CDR2 SQIVND (reference sequence). CDR3 size: 16 residues. The germline V and J ends were trimmed by 2 bases and 0 bases, with 13 bases remaining between them. CDR3 sequence reads: CASSIRPGFMNTEAFF. The CDR3 nucleotides are TGTGCCAGTAGTATACGTCCAGGCTTCATGAACACTGAAGCTTTCTTT.

The chain is built from TRBV14 and TRBJ2-3; D gene uncertain. V was cut by 3 bases and J by 6 bases, with 4 bases left in between. The germline V gene encodes CDR1 SGHDN and CDR2 FVKESK. CDR3 size: 11 residues. The CDR3 spells CASSHLDTQYF. CDR3 nucleotide sequence: TGTGCCAGCAGCCACTTGGATACGCAGTATTTT.

The chain couples TRBV5-1 to TRBJ2-7, with D maybe TRBD2 (5 bases). This CDR3 spans 13 amino acids. Germline values: CDR1 SGHRS, CDR2 YFSETQ. With 4 bases removed from V and 3 bases from J, the gap between germline ends came to 11 bases. CDR3 in DNA: TGCGCCAGCAGCGTCGGACGGGACTACGAGCAGTACTTC. This sequence encodes CASSVGRDYEQYF.

V usage is TRBV19 and J usage is TRBJ1-6; D gene unclear. V lost 5 bases to trimming and J lost 15 bases, with 14 bases between them. Germline CDR1 LNHDA, CDR2 SQIVND (reference sequence). This CDR3 comprises 12 residues. DNA of the CDR3: TGTGCCAGTAGTGCGTACCTCCGGGACCTCCACTTT. The encoded protein is CASSAYLRDLHF.

The chain carries TRBV27 and TRBJ2-5; 10 nucleotides line up with TRBD1. The CDR3 is 14 amino acids. Trimming cost V 5 bases and J 5 bases; bases outside gene matches: 5. Per germline, CDR1 MNHEY and CDR2 SMNVEV (reference sequence). The CDR3 sequence is CASSPGTGAETQYF. The CDR3 bases are TGTGCCAGCAGTCCCGGGACAGGGGCGGAGACCCAGTACTTC.

The rearrangement links TRBV20-1 to TRBJ2-7; TRBD1 is a possible D gene (6 bases). Looked up from germline, CDR1 is DFQATT and CDR2 is SNEGSKA (reference sequence). The CDR3 is made up of 10 amino acids. CDR3 residues: CRAPGVEQYF. CDR3 DNA sequence: TGCAGGGCACCAGGGGTCGAGCAGTACTTC.

The chain combines TRBV7-9 with TRBJ1-6; 8 bases map to TRBD1. The CDR3 consists of 14 residues. V dropped 5 bases and J dropped 8; count of bases not matched to a gene: 5. Germline V CDR1 and CDR2: SEHNR, FQNEAQ (reference sequence). DNA of the CDR3: TGTGCCAGCAGCCTCGGACAGGGCCATTCACCCCTCCACTTT. The encoded protein is CASSLGQGHSPLHF.

The genes are TRBV30 and TRBJ2-3, with TRBD1 matching 8 bases. Germline V lookup: CDR1 GTSNPN, CDR2 SVGIG (reference sequence). The CDR3 has 15 amino acids. Trimming removed 4 bases from V and 1 base from J; junction bases left unmatched: 7. The CDR3 DNA is TGTGCCTGGAATAGACAGGGGATGGGCACAGATACGCAGTATTTT. It is translated as CAWNRQGMGTDTQYF.

The chain links TRBV4-1 to TRBJ2-3; 10 bases agree with TRBD2. The germline V gene has CDR1 MGHRA and CDR2 YSYEKL. Losses at the gene ends were 2 bases for V and 8 bases for J; bases not matched to a gene: 10. The CDR3 covers 16 residues. CDR3 sequence: CASSQYLAGADGTQYF. The CDR3 DNA sequence: TGCGCCAGCAGCCAATATCTAGCGGGGGCGGATGGTACGCAGTATTTT.

The chain combines TRBV9 with TRBJ1-2, with TRBD1 matching over 9 bases. The CDR3 contains 20 residues. V trimming: 0 bases; J trimming: 1 base; junction bases outside the gene matches: 16. Germline CDR1 is SGDLS and CDR2 is YYNGEE. The CDR3 region has the DNA TGTGCCAGCAGCGTAGCCGCACTAGGGGGACAGGGAATCCTTAACTATGGCTACACCTTC. Translation: CASSVAALGGQGILNYGYTF.

The CDR3 DNA reads as TGTGCCAGCAGCGGGACAGGGGAACAGCCCCAGCATTTT. It yields the protein CASSGTGEQPQHF. The chain is built from TRBV6-2 or TRBV6-3 and TRBJ1-5, with TRBD1 identical over 10 bases. Losses at the gene ends were 6 bases for V and 7 bases for J; bases not matched to a gene: 3. CDR3 size: 13 residues. The germline CDR1 and CDR2 sequences are MNHEY and SVGEGT.

This chain connects TRBV9 to TRBJ1-2; 7 bases fit TRBD1. The CDR3 loop spans 13 amino acids. V lost 0 bases to trimming and J lost 8 bases; unmatched junction nucleotides: 4. Germline CDR1 and CDR2: SGDLS and YYNGEE. CDR3 region: CASSVETGAGYTF. The CDR3 DNA follows: TGTGCCAGCAGCGTAGAAACAGGGGCGGGCTACACCTTC.

The V call is TRBV6-5, the J call TRBJ1-4, with 8 bases matching TRBD1. The V and J ends lost 9 bases and 8 bases, in that order; junction bases with no gene match: 2. This CDR3 region has 11 residues. Looked up from germline, CDR1 is MNHEY and CDR2 is SVGAGI. CDR3 protein: CASYRGEKLFF. In DNA form, the CDR3 reads TGTGCCAGTTACAGGGGGGAAAAACTGTTTTTT.